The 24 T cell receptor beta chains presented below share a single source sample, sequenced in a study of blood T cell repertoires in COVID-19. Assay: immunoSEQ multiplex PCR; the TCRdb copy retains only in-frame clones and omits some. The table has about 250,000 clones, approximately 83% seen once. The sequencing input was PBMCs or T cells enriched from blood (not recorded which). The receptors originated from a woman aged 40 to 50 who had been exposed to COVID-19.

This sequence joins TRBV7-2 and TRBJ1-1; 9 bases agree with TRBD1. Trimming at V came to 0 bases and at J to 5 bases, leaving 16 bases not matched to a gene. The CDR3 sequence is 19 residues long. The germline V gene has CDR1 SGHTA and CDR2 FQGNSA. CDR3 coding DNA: TGTGCCAGCAGCTTAGCTCCTACTAACAGGGGGCGGCGGGGGACTGAAGCTTTCTTT. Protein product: CASSLAPTNRGRRGTEAFF.

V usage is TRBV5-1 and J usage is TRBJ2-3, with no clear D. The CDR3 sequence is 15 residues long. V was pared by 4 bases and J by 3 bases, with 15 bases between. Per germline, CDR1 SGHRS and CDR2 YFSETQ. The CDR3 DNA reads TGCGCCAGCAGCCTCGACGGAGTCAGAACAGATACGCAGTATTTT. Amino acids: CASSLDGVRTDTQYF.

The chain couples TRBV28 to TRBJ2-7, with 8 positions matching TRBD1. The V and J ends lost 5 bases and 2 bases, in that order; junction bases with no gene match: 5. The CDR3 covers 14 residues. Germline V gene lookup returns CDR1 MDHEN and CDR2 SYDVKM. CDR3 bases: TGTGCCAGCAGTGAGCAGGGGGCGGCCTACGAGCAGTACTTC. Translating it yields CASSEQGAAYEQYF.

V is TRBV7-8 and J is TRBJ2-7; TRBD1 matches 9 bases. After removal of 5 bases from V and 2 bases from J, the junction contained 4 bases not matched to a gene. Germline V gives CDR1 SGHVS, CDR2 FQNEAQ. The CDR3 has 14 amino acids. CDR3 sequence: CASSPRDRAYEQYF. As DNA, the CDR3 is TGTGCCAGCAGCCCCCGGGACAGGGCCTACGAGCAGTACTTC.

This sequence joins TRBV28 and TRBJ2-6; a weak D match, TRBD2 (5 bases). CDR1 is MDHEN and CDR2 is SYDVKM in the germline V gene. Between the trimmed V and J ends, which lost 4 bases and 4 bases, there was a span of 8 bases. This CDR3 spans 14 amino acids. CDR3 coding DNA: TGTGCCAGCAGTTCCGGGGTCGGGGCCAACGTCCTGACTTTC. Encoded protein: CASSSGVGANVLTF. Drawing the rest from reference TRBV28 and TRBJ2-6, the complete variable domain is DVKVTQSSRYLVKRTGEKVFLECVQDMDHENMFWYRQDPGLGLRLIYFSYDVKMKEKGDIPEGYSVSREKKERFSLILESASTNQTSMYLCASSSGVGANVLTFGAGSRLTVL.

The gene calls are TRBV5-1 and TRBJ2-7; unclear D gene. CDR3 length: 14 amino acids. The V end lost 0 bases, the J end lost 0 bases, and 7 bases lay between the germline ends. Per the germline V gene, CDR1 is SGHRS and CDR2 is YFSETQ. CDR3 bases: TGCGCCAGCAGCTTGGAAGCCCTCTCCTACGAGCAGTACTTC. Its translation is CASSLEALSYEQYF.

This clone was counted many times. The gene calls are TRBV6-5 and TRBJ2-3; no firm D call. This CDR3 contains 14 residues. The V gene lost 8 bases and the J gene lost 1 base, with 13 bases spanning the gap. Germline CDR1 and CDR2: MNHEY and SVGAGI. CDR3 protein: CASGNNPGTDTQYF. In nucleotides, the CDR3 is TGTGCCAGCGGTAATAATCCGGGCACAGATACGCAGTATTTT.

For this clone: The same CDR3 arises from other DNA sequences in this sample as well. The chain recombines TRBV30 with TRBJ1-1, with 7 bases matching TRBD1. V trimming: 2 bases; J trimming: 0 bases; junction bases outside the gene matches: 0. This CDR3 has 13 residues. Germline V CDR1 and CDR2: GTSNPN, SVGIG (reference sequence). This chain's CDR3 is CAWSTGVNTEAFF. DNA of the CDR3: TGTGCCTGGAGTACAGGGGTGAACACTGAAGCTTTCTTT.

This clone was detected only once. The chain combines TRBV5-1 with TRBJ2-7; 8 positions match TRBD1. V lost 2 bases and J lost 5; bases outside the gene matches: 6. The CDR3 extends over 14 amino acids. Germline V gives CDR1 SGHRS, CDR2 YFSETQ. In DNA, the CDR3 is TGCGCCAGCAGCTTTCCGGGACAGGCAAACGAGCAGTACTTC. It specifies CASSFPGQANEQYF.

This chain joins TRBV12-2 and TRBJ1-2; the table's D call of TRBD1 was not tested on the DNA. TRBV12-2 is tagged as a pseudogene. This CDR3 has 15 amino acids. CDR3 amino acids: CASRIRDTSNYGYTF. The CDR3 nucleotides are TGTGCAAGTCGCATTCGGGACACTTCTAACTATGGCTACACCTTC.

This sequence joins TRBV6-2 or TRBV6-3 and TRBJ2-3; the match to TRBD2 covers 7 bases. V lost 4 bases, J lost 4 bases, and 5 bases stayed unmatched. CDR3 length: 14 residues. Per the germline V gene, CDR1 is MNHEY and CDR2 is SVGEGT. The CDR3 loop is CASSFGGSADTQYF. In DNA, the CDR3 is TGTGCCAGCAGTTTCGGGGGGAGTGCAGATACGCAGTATTTT.

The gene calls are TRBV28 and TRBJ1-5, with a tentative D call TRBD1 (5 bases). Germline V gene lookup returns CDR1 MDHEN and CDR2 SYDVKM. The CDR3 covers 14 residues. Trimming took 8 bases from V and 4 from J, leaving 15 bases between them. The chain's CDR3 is CASLTGGRNQPQHF. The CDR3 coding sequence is TGTGCCAGCCTCACCGGGGGTAGAAATCAGCCCCAGCATTTT.

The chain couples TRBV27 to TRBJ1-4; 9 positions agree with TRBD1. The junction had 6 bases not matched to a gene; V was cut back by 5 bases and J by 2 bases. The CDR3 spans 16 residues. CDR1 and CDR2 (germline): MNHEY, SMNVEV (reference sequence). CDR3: CASSLHRGLTNEKLFF. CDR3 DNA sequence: TGTGCCAGCAGTCTCCACAGGGGGCTGACTAATGAAAAACTGTTTTTT. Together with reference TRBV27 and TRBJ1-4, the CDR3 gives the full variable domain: EAQVTQNPRYLITVTGKKLTVTCSQNMNHEYMSWYRQDPGLGLRQIYYSMNVEVTDKGDVPEGYKVSRKEKRNFPLILESPSPNQTSLYFCASSLHRGLTNEKLFFGSGTQLSVL.

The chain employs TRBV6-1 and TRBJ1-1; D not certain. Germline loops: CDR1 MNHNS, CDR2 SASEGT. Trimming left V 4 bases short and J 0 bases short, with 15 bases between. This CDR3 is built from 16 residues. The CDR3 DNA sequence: TGTGCCAGCAGTGGGGAGTGGACGGCAATGAACACTGAAGCTTTCTTT. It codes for CASSGEWTAMNTEAFF.

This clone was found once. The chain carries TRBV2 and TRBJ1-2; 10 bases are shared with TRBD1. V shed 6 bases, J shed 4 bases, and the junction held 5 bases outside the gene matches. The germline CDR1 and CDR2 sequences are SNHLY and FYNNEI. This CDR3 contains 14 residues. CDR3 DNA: TGTGCCAGCAGGAGGGACAGGGGTACCTATGGCTACACCTTC. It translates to CASRRDRGTYGYTF. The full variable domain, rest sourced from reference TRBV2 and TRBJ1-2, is EPEVTQTPSHQVTQMGQEVILRCVPISNHLYFYWYRQILGQKVEFLVSFYNNEISEKSEIFDDQFSVERPDGSNFTLKIRSTKLEDSAMYFCASRRDRGTYGYTFGSGTRLTVV.

The CDR3 nucleotides are TGTGCCAGCAGCCCGGGAGGGAGCTCCTACGAGCAGTACTTC. Translating gives CASSPGGSSYEQYF. The genes are TRBV7-9 and TRBJ2-7; TRBD2 agrees at 8 bases. Germline loops: CDR1 SEHNR, CDR2 FQNEAQ (reference sequence). V lost 5 bases and J lost 0; bases outside the gene matches: 3. This CDR3 has 14 amino acids.

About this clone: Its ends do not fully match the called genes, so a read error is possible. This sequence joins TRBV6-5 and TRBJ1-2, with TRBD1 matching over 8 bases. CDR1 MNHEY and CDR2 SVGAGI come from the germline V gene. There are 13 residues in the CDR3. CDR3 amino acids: CASRDRQGQTDRF. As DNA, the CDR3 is TGTGCCAGCAGGGACCGACAGGGGCAGACTGATCGCTTC.

CDR3 protein: CASSLSSGGTGELFF. Here the CDR3 DNA reads TGCGCCAGCAGCCTATCTAGCGGGGGAACCGGGGAGCTGTTTTTT. The chain has TRBV5-1 and TRBJ2-2; 10 bases match TRBD2. Germline CDR1 and CDR2: SGHRS and YFSETQ. V was clipped by 4 bases and J by 5 bases; unmatched bases: 5. The CDR3 is made up of 15 amino acids. Full variable domain (outside the CDR3, taken from reference TRBV5-1 and TRBJ2-2): KAGVTQTPRYLIKTRGQQVTLSCSPISGHRSVSWYQQTPGQGLQFLFEYFSETQRNKGNFPGRFSGRQFSNSRSEMNVSTLELGDSALYLCASSLSSGGTGELFFGEGSRLTVL.

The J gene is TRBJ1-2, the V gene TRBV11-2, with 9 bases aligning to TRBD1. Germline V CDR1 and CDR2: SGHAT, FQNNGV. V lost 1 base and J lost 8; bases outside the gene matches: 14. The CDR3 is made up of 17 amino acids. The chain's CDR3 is CASSLGEWDRAGEGYTF. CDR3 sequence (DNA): TGTGCCAGCAGCTTAGGGGAGTGGGACAGGGCAGGGGAAGGCTACACCTTC.

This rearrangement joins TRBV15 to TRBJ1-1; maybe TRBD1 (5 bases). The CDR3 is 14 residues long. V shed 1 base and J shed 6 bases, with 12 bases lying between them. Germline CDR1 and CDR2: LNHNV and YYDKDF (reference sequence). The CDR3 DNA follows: TGTGCCACCAGCAGAGGTGCGGGGCTCTCTGAAGCTTTCTTT. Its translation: CATSRGAGLSEAFF.

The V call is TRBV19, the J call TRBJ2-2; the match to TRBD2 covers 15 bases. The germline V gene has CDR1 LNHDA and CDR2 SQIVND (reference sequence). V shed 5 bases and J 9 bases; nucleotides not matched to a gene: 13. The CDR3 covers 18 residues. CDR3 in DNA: TGTGCCAGTAGTTGGACTAGCGGGGGGGCCGTCCTGGGTAGGGAGCTGTTTTTT. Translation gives CASSWTSGGAVLGRELFF. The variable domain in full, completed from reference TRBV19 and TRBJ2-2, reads DGGITQSPKYLFRKEGQNVTLSCEQNLNHDAMYWYRQDPGQGLRLIYYSQIVNDFQKGDIAEGYSVSREKKESFPLTVTSAQKNPTAFYLCASSWTSGGAVLGRELFFGEGSRLTVL.

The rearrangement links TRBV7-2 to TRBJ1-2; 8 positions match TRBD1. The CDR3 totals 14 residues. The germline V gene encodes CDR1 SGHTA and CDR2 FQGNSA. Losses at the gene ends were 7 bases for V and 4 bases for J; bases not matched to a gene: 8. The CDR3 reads CASTGQDNPYGYTF. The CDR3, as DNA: TGTGCCAGCACGGGACAGGATAATCCCTATGGCTACACCTTC.

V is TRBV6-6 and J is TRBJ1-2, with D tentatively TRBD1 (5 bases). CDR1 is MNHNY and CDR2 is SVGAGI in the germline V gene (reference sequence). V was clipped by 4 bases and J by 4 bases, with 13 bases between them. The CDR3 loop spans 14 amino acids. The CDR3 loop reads CASSSEGLSYGYTF. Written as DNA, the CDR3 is TGTGCCAGCAGTTCGGAGGGGTTGAGCTATGGCTACACCTTC.

The CDR3 reads CAWSFPGHSSYEQYF. In DNA form, the CDR3 reads TGTGCCTGGAGTTTCCCAGGGCACTCCTCCTACGAGCAGTACTTC. V usage is TRBV30 and J usage is TRBJ2-7, with D tentatively TRBD1 (5 bases). The CDR3 spans 15 residues. V lost 2 bases to trimming and J lost 0 bases, with 14 bases between them. Germline CDR1 reads GTSNPN; CDR2 reads SVGIG (reference sequence).